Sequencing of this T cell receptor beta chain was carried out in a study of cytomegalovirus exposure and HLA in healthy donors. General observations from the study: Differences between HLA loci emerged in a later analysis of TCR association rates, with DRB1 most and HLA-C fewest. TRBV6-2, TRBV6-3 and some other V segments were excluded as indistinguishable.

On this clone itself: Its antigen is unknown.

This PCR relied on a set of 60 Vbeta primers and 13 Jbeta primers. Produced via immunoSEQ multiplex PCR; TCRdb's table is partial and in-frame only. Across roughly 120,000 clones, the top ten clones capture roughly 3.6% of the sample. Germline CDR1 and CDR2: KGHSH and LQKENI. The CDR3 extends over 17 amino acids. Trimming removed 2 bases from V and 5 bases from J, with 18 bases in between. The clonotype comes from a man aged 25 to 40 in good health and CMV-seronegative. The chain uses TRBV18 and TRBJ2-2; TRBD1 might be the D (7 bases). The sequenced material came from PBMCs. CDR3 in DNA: TGTGCCAGCTCACCAGGAGGGGGCCTCCGAGGGACCGGGGAGCTGTTTTTT. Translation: CASSPGGGLRGTGELFF.